The next 5 T cell receptor beta chains were all read from a single sample in a study of T cell changes during pregnancy in multiple sclerosis. TCRdb's table, derived via immunoSEQ multiplex PCR, lists solely in-frame clones and lacks some. The sample shows about 35,000 clones, around 93% of them seen only once. This specimen consisted of CD4+ T cells from peripheral blood mononuclear cells, obtained in the first trimester of pregnancy. Receptors originate from a female donor with multiple sclerosis, enrolled in a pregnancy study.

This clone occurred once. The chain is built from TRBV7-9 and TRBJ2-5, with 9 bases lining up with TRBD2. Per the germline V gene, CDR1 is SEHNR and CDR2 is FQNEAQ (reference sequence). The CDR3 runs 16 residues. V was pared by 6 bases and J by 1 base, with 9 bases of the junction left unmatched. Here the CDR3 reads CASSPRVAGAQETQYF. The CDR3 DNA reads TGTGCCAGCAGTCCCCGGGTAGCGGGGGCCCAAGAGACCCAGTACTTC. Variable domain in full (rest from reference TRBV7-9 and TRBJ2-5): DTGVSQNPRHKITKRGQNVTFRCDPISEHNRLYWYRQTLGQGPEFLTYFQNEAQLEKSRLLSDRFSAERPKGSFSTLEIQRTEQGDSAMYLCASSPRVAGAQETQYFGPGTRLLVL.

V is TRBV5-1 and J is TRBJ2-2, with D perhaps matching TRBD1 (6 bases). The CDR3 extends over 16 amino acids. V lost 4 bases, J lost 4 bases, and 17 bases lay in between. Germline V gives CDR1 SGHRS, CDR2 YFSETQ. The CDR3 sequence: CASSHRTGSSTGELFF. CDR3 nucleotide sequence: TGCGCCAGCAGCCATCGCACAGGGTCGAGCACCGGGGAGCTGTTTTTT.

The chain has TRBV19 and TRBJ2-5; D is unresolved. The V and J ends lost 3 bases and 2 bases respectively, with 7 bases between them. This CDR3 is built from 13 residues. Looked up from germline, CDR1 is LNHDA and CDR2 is SQIVND (reference sequence). Written as DNA, the CDR3 is TGTGCCAGTAGTATGGCACTACAAGAGACCCAGTACTTC. Encoded protein: CASSMALQETQYF.

The sample holds one count of this clone. The V gene is TRBV9, the J gene TRBJ2-1; 11 bases agree with TRBD2. Germline CDR1 is SGDLS and CDR2 is YYNGEE. CDR3 length: 15 residues. Germline trimming cut 4 bases from V and 8 bases from J; bases unmatched to any gene: 8. CDR3 DNA sequence: TGTGCCAGCAGCACCTATAGCGGGGGGGCCGATGAGCAGTTCTTC. Amino acid sequence: CASSTYSGGADEQFF. The full variable domain, its missing parts supplied by reference TRBV9 and TRBJ2-1, is DSGVTQTPKHLITATGQRVTLRCSPRSGDLSVYWYQQSLDQGLQFLIQYYNGEERAKGNILERFSAQQFPDLHSELNLSSLELGDSALYFCASSTYSGGADEQFFGPGTRLTVL.

The chain carries TRBV6-6 and TRBJ1-5; a weak D match, TRBD1 (6 bases). Germline V lookup: CDR1 MNHNY, CDR2 SVGAGI (reference sequence). The CDR3 has 15 amino acids. Trimming removed 0 bases from V and 0 bases from J, with 6 bases in between. The CDR3 loop reads CASSYSGASNQPQHF. In DNA form, the CDR3 reads TGTGCCAGCAGTTACTCGGGGGCTAGCAATCAGCCCCAGCATTTT.